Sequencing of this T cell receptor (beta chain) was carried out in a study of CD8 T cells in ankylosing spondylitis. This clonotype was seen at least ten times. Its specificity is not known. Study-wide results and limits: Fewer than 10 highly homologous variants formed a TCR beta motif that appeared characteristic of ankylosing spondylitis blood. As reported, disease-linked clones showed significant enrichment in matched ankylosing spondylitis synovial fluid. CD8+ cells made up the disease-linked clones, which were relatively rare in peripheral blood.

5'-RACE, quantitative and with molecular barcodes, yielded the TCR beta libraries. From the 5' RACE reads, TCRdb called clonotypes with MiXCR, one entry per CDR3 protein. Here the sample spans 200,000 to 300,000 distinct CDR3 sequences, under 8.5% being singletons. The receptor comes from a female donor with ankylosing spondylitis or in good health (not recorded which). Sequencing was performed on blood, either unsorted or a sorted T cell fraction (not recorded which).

CDR3: CASSLVGRGQYF. In DNA form, the CDR3 reads TGTGCCAGCAGCTTAGTCGGTCGGGGGCAGTATTTT. V is TRBV7-3 and J is TRBJ2-3; the D gene is possibly TRBD2 (5 bases). The CDR3 extends over 12 amino acids. The ends were cut back, 2 bases at V and 11 bases at J, with 11 bases in the middle. Germline V CDR1 and CDR2: SGHTA, FQGTGA.